A selection of T cell receptor beta chains follows, all from one sample in a study of OX40 agonist ivuxolimab in advanced cancers. TCRdb keeps only in-frame clones here, not all; method: immunoSEQ multiplex PCR. This table has over 100,000 clones, around 89% appearing once. Sample: CD4+ or CD8+ T cells sorted from blood, taken in a trial of the OX40 agonist ivuxolimab. The source of these receptors is an adult with an advanced solid tumor such as melanoma, head and neck, liver or kidney cancer. CDR3s include the opening cysteine and the closing phenylalanine or tryptophan. The D gene is left open where the match is weak. Expanded clones get a size class; other rows say once, few or many, or leave the size out.

size,J,D,V,CDR3,DNA
NA,TRBJ1-6,NA,TRBV6-4,CASSDLGGNSPLHF,TGTGCCAGCAGTGACTTGGGGGGTAATTCACCCCTCCACTTT
NA,TRBJ2-7,NA,TRBV7-6,CASSRRGGEYEQYF,TGTGCCAGCAGCCGCAGGGGGGGCGAGTACGAGCAGTACTTC
once,TRBJ2-1,TRBD1,TRBV5-1,CASSPTYRGQGNEQFF,TGCGCCAGCAGCCCGACCTACCGCGGACAGGGCAATGAGCAGTTCTTC
NA,TRBJ2-1,NA,TRBV6-6,CASTSVGGQDRNEQFF,TGTGCCAGCACCTCAGTGGGGGGTCAGGACAGAAATGAGCAGTTCTTC
NA,TRBJ2-2,TRBD2,TRBV9,CASSAPTGGAVTGELFF,TGTGCCAGCAGCGCGCCCACCGGGGGGGCCGTCACCGGGGAGCTGTTTTTT
once,TRBJ2-5,TRBD2,TRBV2,CASREGLAGGKETQYF,TGTGCCAGCAGGGAGGGACTAGCGGGGGGAAAAGAGACCCAGTACTTC
few,TRBJ2-3,TRBD2,TRBV7-3,CASSWLAGSADTQYF,TGTGCCAGCAGCTGGCTAGCGGGGAGCGCAGATACGCAGTATTTT
NA,TRBJ1-5,TRBD1,TRBV30,CAWSRRGQGNQPQHF,TGTGCCTGGAGTCGGCGGGGACAGGGCAATCAGCCCCAGCATTTT
NA,TRBJ2-7,NA,TRBV7-2,CASSSFGPRGGEQYF,TGTGCCAGCAGCTCTTTCGGGCCCCGAGGTGGCGAGCAGTACTTC
once,TRBJ2-3,TRBD2,TRBV5-1,CASKGLADPTDTQYF,TGCGCCAGCAAAGGACTAGCGGACCCCACAGATACGCAGTATTTT
NA,TRBJ1-3,NA,TRBV30,CAWRDSGVSGNTIYF,TGTGCCTGGAGGGACTCGGGCGTTTCTGGAAACACCATATATTTT
NA,TRBJ2-1,NA,TRBV7-8,CASSLTRTDNNEQFF,TGTGCCAGCAGCCTAACCCGGACAGACAACAATGAGCAGTTCTTC
NA,TRBJ1-6,NA,TRBV28,CASSPPVTGYSPLHF,TGTGCCAGCAGTCCCCCCGTTACGGGGTATTCACCCCTCCACTTT
NA,TRBJ1-2,NA,TRBV5-1,CASRQDSYGYTF,TGCGCCAGCAGGCAGGACAGCTATGGCTACACCTTC
once,TRBJ2-7,NA,TRBV18,CASSDGGAPYEQYF,TGTGCCAGCTCAGATGGGGGGGCACCCTACGAGCAGTACTTC
NA,TRBJ2-3,TRBD2,TRBV7-9,CASSFLAGGPHSTQYF,TGTGCCAGCAGCTTCTTAGCGGGGGGCCCCCACAGTACGCAGTATTTT
NA,TRBJ2-7,TRBD1,TRBV2,CASRVTPGQAYEQYF,TGTGCCAGCAGAGTAACCCCGGGACAGGCCTACGAGCAGTACTTC
NA,TRBJ2-7,TRBD1,TRBV7-6,CASSPGTGVYEQYF,TGTGCCAGCAGCCCCGGGACAGGGGTATACGAGCAGTACTTC
NA,TRBJ1-5,NA,TRBV28,CASSFVAAQPQHF,TGTGCCAGCAGTTTTGTGGCGGCTCAGCCCCAGCATTTT
NA,TRBJ1-1,NA,TRBV18,CASSLGESGFF,TGTGCCAGCTCACTCGGGGAGTCGGGTTTCTTT
NA,TRBJ2-2,NA,TRBV5-1,CASSPSPAGTWNGELFF,TGCGCCAGCAGCCCCTCCCCAGCGGGCACCTGGAACGGGGAGCTGTTTTTT
NA,TRBJ1-6,NA,TRBV7-9,CASSLESWGSPLHF,TGTGCCAGCAGCTTAGAGAGTTGGGGTTCACCCCTCCACTTT
NA,TRBJ1-1,NA,TRBV6-1,CASSEALTREAFF,TGTGCCAGCAGTGAAGCGCTTACACGTGAAGCTTTCTTT
NA,TRBJ1-5,NA,TRBV7-9,CASSLVGFQPQHF,TGTGCCAGCAGCTTAGTCGGGTTTCAGCCCCAGCATTTT
NA,TRBJ2-7,NA,TRBV28,CASSLRSLLAQHEQYF,TGTGCCAGCAGTTTAAGGTCTCTGCTAGCCCAACACGAGCAGTACTTC
NA,TRBJ1-2,TRBD1,TRBV10-3,CATTRQGVNYGYTF,TGTGCCACGACTCGACAGGGGGTTAACTATGGCTACACCTTC
once,TRBJ2-2,NA,TRBV9,CASSPGAGGELFF,TGTGCCAGCAGCCCGGGGGCGGGCGGGGAGCTGTTTTTT
NA,TRBJ1-4,NA,TRBV4-3,CASSRQGGEKLFF,TGCGCCAGCAGCCGGCAGGGAGGTGAAAAACTGTTTTTT
NA,TRBJ1-5,TRBD1,TRBV28,CASSLGQGAGQPQHF,TGTGCCAGCAGTTTAGGACAGGGGGCGGGTCAGCCCCAGCATTTT
NA,TRBJ2-7,TRBD2,TRBV11-3,CASSSAGTSGGTYEQYF,TGTGCCAGCAGCTCCGCCGGGACTAGCGGGGGGACCTACGAGCAGTACTTC
NA,TRBJ1-2,NA,TRBV28,CASSLGAGYGYTF,TGTGCCAGCAGTTTAGGGGCCGGGTATGGCTACACCTTC
NA,TRBJ2-5,TRBD1,TRBV11-2,CASSFPGQGAVQETQYF,TGTGCCAGCAGCTTTCCCGGACAGGGGGCTGTCCAAGAGACCCAGTACTTC
NA,TRBJ2-7,TRBD1,TRBV4-3,CASSVLPLKGQVSYEQYF,TGCGCCAGCAGCGTCTTACCCCTTAAGGGACAGGTTTCCTACGAGCAGTACTTC
NA,TRBJ2-3,TRBD2,TRBV19,CASSIPTSGVSTDTQYF,TGTGCCAGTAGTATACCCACTAGCGGGGTGAGCACAGATACGCAGTATTTT
NA,TRBJ2-7,NA,TRBV30,CAWTAAGGLEQYF,TGTGCCTGGACTGCCGCTGGAGGGTTAGAGCAGTACTTC
NA,TRBJ2-3,TRBD2,TRBV5-1,CASSLDGGADTQYF,TGCGCCAGCAGCTTGGACGGGGGGGCAGATACGCAGTATTTT
once,TRBJ2-7,TRBD1,TRBV28,CASSPSTGGSYEQYF,TGTGCCAGCAGTCCTTCGACAGGGGGCTCGTACGAGCAGTACTTC
NA,TRBJ1-1,NA,TRBV23-1,CASSQFTEAFF,TGCGCCAGCAGTCAATTTACTGAAGCTTTCTTT
NA,TRBJ2-3,NA,TRBV7-2,CASRRGPTDTQYF,TGTGCCAGCCGCCGGGGGCCCACAGATACGCAGTATTTT
NA,TRBJ2-1,NA,TRBV5-1,CASSLDLPPYNEQFF,TGCGCCAGCAGCTTGGATCTCCCTCCGTACAATGAGCAGTTCTTC
NA,TRBJ2-5,NA,TRBV11-3,CASSLSSSTRGQETQYF,TGTGCCAGCAGCTTAAGCTCAAGTACCCGGGGACAAGAGACCCAGTACTTC
NA,TRBJ2-4,TRBD2,TRBV7-2,CASSFGEGRGAKNIQYF,TGTGCCAGCAGTTTCGGGGAGGGGCGAGGAGCCAAAAACATTCAGTACTTC
NA,TRBJ1-6,NA,TRBV5-6,CASSLPGGVVNNSPLHF,TGTGCCAGCAGCTTACCCGGCGGCGTCGTGAATAATTCACCCCTCCACTTT
NA,TRBJ1-2,NA,TRBV6-6,CASSNPWGGVYGYTF,TGTGCCAGCAGTAACCCTTGGGGGGGTGTCTATGGCTACACCTTC
NA,TRBJ2-7,TRBD1,TRBV27,CASRGTVAGEQYF,TGTGCCAGCAGGGGGACAGTAGCAGGCGAGCAGTACTTC
NA,TRBJ1-4,NA,TRBV4-2,CASSQGGQAGEKLFF,TGTGCCAGCAGCCAAGGGGGGCAGGCTGGGGAAAAACTGTTTTTT
NA,TRBJ1-3,NA,TRBV6-5,CASRQGIPGNTIYF,TGTGCCAGCAGGCAGGGGATCCCCGGAAACACCATATATTTT
NA,TRBJ1-1,NA,TRBV2,CASSVAGNTEAFF,TGTGCCAGCAGTGTAGCGGGGAACACTGAAGCTTTCTTT
NA,TRBJ2-1,NA,TRBV7-2,CASSLPGTGEQFF,TGTGCCAGCAGCTTACCTGGCACCGGTGAGCAGTTCTTC
NA,TRBJ1-1,NA,TRBV4-1,CASSQMLNTEAFF,TGCGCCAGCAGCCAAATGCTGAACACTGAAGCTTTCTTT
NA,TRBJ1-1,NA,TRBV28,CASRASGTENTEAFF,TGTGCCAGCAGAGCTAGCGGGACCGAGAACACTGAAGCTTTCTTT
once,TRBJ2-7,NA,TRBV2,CASSGQGIFEQYF,TGTGCCAGCAGTGGTCAGGGTATATTCGAGCAGTACTTC
NA,TRBJ2-2,NA,TRBV28,CASLTGWNTGELFF,TGTGCCAGCCTGACCGGCTGGAACACCGGGGAGCTGTTTTTT